This entry lists 14 T cell receptor beta chains sequenced from one sample in a study of blood T cells in healthy people across ages. A sample-barcoded 5' primer and a J-beta primer mix were used in a second PCR of roughly 7 to 11 cycles. From the 5' RACE reads, TCRdb called clonotypes with MiXCR, one entry per CDR3 protein. This table holds about 730,000 distinct CDR3 sequences, around 46% found once. Sequencing was performed on blood. Receptors were obtained from a woman aged 60-70 years in good health.

The rearrangement uses TRBV2 and TRBJ2-5; D gene ambiguous. V lost 2 bases to trimming and J lost 4 bases, with 11 bases between them. Germline V gives CDR1 SNHLY, CDR2 FYNNEI. The CDR3 spans 14 residues. In nucleotides, the CDR3 is TGTGCCAGCAGTGAATCGGACGGGCGAGAGACCCAGTACTTC. Translation gives CASSESDGRETQYF.

The rearrangement uses TRBV4-2 and TRBJ2-5; D unresolved. Trimming took 1 base from V and 11 from J, leaving 11 bases between them. This CDR3 spans 12 amino acids. From germline, CDR1 is LGHNA and CDR2 YNFKEQ. The CDR3 region has the DNA TGTGCCAGCAGCCAAGTACACCTGGAGCAGTACTTC. It yields the protein CASSQVHLEQYF.

This clonotype was seen more than once but under ten times. The V gene is TRBV15, the J gene TRBJ2-1; no clear D. The CDR3 is 12 residues long. V lost 0 bases to trimming and J lost 8 bases, with 5 bases between them. The germline gives CDR1 LNHNV, CDR2 YYDKDF (reference sequence). CDR3 nucleotide sequence: TGTGCCACCAGCAGAGATTCCCATGAGCAGTTCTTC. Its translation is CATSRDSHEQFF.

Remarks on this clonotype: Given a far larger clone just one base away, this is likely a sequencing read error. This chain links TRBV3-1 with TRBJ2-5; D is uncertain. The germline CDR1 and CDR2 sequences are LGHDT and YNNKEL (reference sequence). The CDR3 runs 12 residues. CDR3 sequence reads: CASSQVEETQDF. CDR3 DNA: TGTGCCAGCAGCCAAGTCGAAGAGACCCAGGACTTC.

This clonotype has only a few counts. The chain employs TRBV20-1 and TRBJ2-7; 7 bases are a match to TRBD1. The CDR3 runs 14 residues. The V segment lost 3 bases and the J segment 3 bases; nucleotides outside the gene matches: 8. The germline V gene has CDR1 DFQATT and CDR2 SNEGSKA (reference sequence). Here the CDR3 reads CSARTGRRGYEQYF. The CDR3 coding sequence is TGCAGTGCTAGGACAGGGAGACGGGGCTACGAGCAGTACTTC.

This clonotype came up many times. The rearrangement uses TRBV15 and TRBJ2-1, with 10 nucleotides matching TRBD2. CDR1 is LNHNV, CDR2 YYDKDF, per germline (reference sequence). With V trimmed by 4 bases and J by 4 bases, 10 bases remained unmatched. The CDR3 runs to 17 residues. This CDR3 reads CATSMESSGRAYNEQFF. CDR3 DNA: TGTGCCACCAGCATGGAATCTAGCGGGAGAGCTTACAATGAGCAGTTCTTC.

In its sample, this clonotype was seen a few times. The junction does not match germline at one end; this may be a read error. The CDR3 bases are TGTACCAGCAGCCGGACTAGCGGTACCTACGAGCAGTACTTC. It specifies CTSSRTSGTYEQYF. The gene calls are TRBV28 and TRBJ2-7, with 10 bases identical to TRBD2. CDR1 and CDR2 (germline): MDHEN, SYDVKM. This CDR3 contains 14 residues. Supplemented by reference TRBV28 and TRBJ2-7, the full variable domain reads DVKVTQSSRYLVKRTGEKVFLECVQDMDHENMFWYRQDPGLGLRLIYFSYDVKMKEKGDIPEGYSVSREKKERFSLILESASTNQTSMYLCTSSRTSGTYEQYFGPGTRLTVT.

This clonotype was counted between two and nine times. The rearrangement joins TRBV9 to TRBJ2-1, with D unresolved. The CDR3 loop spans 13 amino acids. Germline V gene sequence: CDR1 SGDLS, CDR2 YYNGEE. V lost 0 bases to trimming and J lost 10 bases, with 11 bases between them. CDR3 protein: CASSVEVDGEQFF. CDR3 DNA sequence: TGTGCCAGCAGCGTAGAGGTAGACGGAGAGCAGTTCTTC.

The chain links TRBV20-1 to TRBJ2-1; D unclear. The CDR3 has 13 amino acids. Germline assignment: CDR1 DFQATT and CDR2 SNEGSKA (reference sequence). V lost 4 bases and J 5 bases, leaving 12 bases between the germline ends. CDR3 amino acids: CSAISIPNNEQFF. The CDR3 DNA is TGCAGTGCTATTAGCATCCCGAACAATGAGCAGTTCTTC.

Turning to this clonotype: The junction departs from the called germline gene at one end, perhaps through a read error. The V and J genes are TRBV5-1 and TRBJ2-3; a possible D gene is TRBD2 (6 bases). This CDR3 region has 15 residues. CDR1 and CDR2 (germline): SGHRS, YFSETQ. The CDR3 region has the DNA TGCGCTAGCAGCTTGGGCGGGGTCCGCACAGATACGCAGTATTTT. This translates into CASSLGGVRTDTQYF.

As concerns this clonotype: A junction end diverges from the germline sequence, so it may reflect a read error. This CDR3 reads CASRSGGIRDTQDF. The CDR3 DNA reads TGTGCCAGCAGAAGCGGGGGGATAAGAGATACGCAGGATTTT. V usage is TRBV27 and J usage is TRBJ2-3; 9 positions match TRBD2. Germline V gene data show CDR1 as MNHEY and CDR2 as SMNVEV (reference sequence). CDR3 length equals 14 residues.

V and J are TRBV7-6 and TRBJ2-5, with TRBD2 matching over 10 bases. This CDR3 spans 12 amino acids. The V and J ends lost 10 bases and 5 bases, in that order; junction bases with no gene match: 4. CDR1 is SGHVS, CDR2 FNYEAQ, per germline. CDR3: CATLSGGETQYF. CDR3 bases: TGTGCCACGCTTAGCGGGGGGGAGACCCAGTACTTC.

This chain connects TRBV5-1 to TRBJ2-6; D perhaps matches TRBD2 (5 bases). The V end was cut by 0 bases, the J end by 1 base, with 8 bases between. Germline CDR1 is SGHRS and CDR2 is YFSETQ. This CDR3 comprises 16 residues. The CDR3 here is CASSLDGDSGANVLTF. DNA for the CDR3: TGCGCCAGCAGCTTGGACGGGGATTCTGGGGCCAACGTCCTGACTTTC. Looking up the rest from reference TRBV5-1 and TRBJ2-6 gives the full variable domain: KAGVTQTPRYLIKTRGQQVTLSCSPISGHRSVSWYQQTPGQGLQFLFEYFSETQRNKGNFPGRFSGRQFSNSRSEMNVSTLELGDSALYLCASSLDGDSGANVLTFGAGSRLTVL.

The chain couples TRBV30 to TRBJ2-1; TRBD2 might be the D (6 bases). This CDR3 is 11 amino acids long. The V and J ends lost 2 bases and 9 bases respectively, with 8 bases between them. The germline V gene has CDR1 GTSNPN and CDR2 SVGIG (reference sequence). The CDR3 is CAWSRGLEQFF. Here the CDR3 DNA reads TGTGCCTGGAGTCGGGGACTTGAGCAGTTCTTC.